These 9 T cell receptor beta chains share one sample of origin, sequenced in a study of T cell repertoires in cytomegalovirus infection. These receptors are not linked to any known antigen. TCRdb reprocessed the reads with MiXCR, giving one entry per CDR3 protein. Of hundreds of thousands of distinct CDR3 sequences listed, 25% to 30% are singletons. The specimen comprised cultured PBMCs, sampled from culture after CMV antigen stimulation. Every receptor here comes from a human donor in good health (CMV status not recorded). Some clones in this sample may be carry-over from other donors' samples.

This clonotype was detected a few times. The chain joins TRBV12-3 or TRBV12-4 to TRBJ1-3; D uncertain. The CDR3 length is 15 residues. Trimming stripped 6 bases from V and 3 bases from J, with 15 bases between. CDR3 bases: TGTGCCAGCAGCACACGCGGGAGTCATGGAAACACCATATATTTT. Protein: CASSTRGSHGNTIYF.

This sequence joins TRBV27 and TRBJ1-5; the match to TRBD1 covers 9 bases. Unmatched junction bases numbered 13, after V lost 1 base and J lost 6 bases. The CDR3 is made up of 18 amino acids. Looked up from germline, CDR1 is MNHEY and CDR2 is SMNVEV (reference sequence). CDR3 protein: CASSLFPPGQGRGQPQHF. The CDR3 nucleotides are TGTGCCAGCAGTTTATTCCCACCCGGACAGGGGAGGGGTCAGCCCCAGCATTTT.

This clonotype was detected a few times. This rearrangement joins TRBV19 to TRBJ2-6; the D gene is possibly TRBD1 (6 bases). The germline V gene encodes CDR1 LNHDA and CDR2 SQIVND (reference sequence). This CDR3 contains 14 residues. Trimming left V 10 bases short and J 0 bases short, with 10 bases between. DNA for the CDR3: TGTGCCACTACAGGGAACTCTGGGGCCAACGTCCTGACTTTC. This translates into CATTGNSGANVLTF.

V usage is TRBV7-2 and J usage is TRBJ2-2; a weak D match, TRBD2 (6 bases). Trimming removed 0 bases from V and 5 bases from J, with 13 bases in between. Germline CDR1 is SGHTA and CDR2 is FQGNSA. The CDR3 has 16 amino acids. The CDR3 DNA follows: TGTGCCAGCAGCTTAGCTTCGGGGGTGAAAACCGGGGAGCTGTTTTTT. It encodes CASSLASGVKTGELFF.

The sample holds a few counts of this clonotype. The chain joins TRBV24-1 to TRBJ1-5; a weak D match, TRBD1 (6 bases). CDR3 length: 13 amino acids. CDR1 and CDR2 (germline): KGHDR, SFDVKD. Trimming left V 6 bases short and J 3 bases short, with 8 bases between. As DNA, the CDR3 is TGTGCCACCAGTCGGGGGCCCAATCAGCCCCAGCATTTT. Translating it yields CATSRGPNQPQHF.

The rearrangement links TRBV2 to TRBJ2-1; 7 nucleotides align to TRBD1. Germline CDR1 and CDR2: SNHLY and FYNNEI. The CDR3 is made up of 12 amino acids. The junction had 6 bases not matched to a gene; V was cut back by 3 bases and J by 13 bases. CDR3 coding DNA: TGTGCCAGCAGTGATCCCAGGGGGTCACAGTTCTTC. It codes for CASSDPRGSQFF. The entire variable domain, with the rest obtained from reference TRBV2 and TRBJ2-1, is as follows: EPEVTQTPSHQVTQMGQEVILRCVPISNHLYFYWYRQILGQKVEFLVSFYNNEISEKSEIFDDQFSVERPDGSNFTLKIRSTKLEDSAMYFCASSDPRGSQFFGPGTRLTVL.

This chain connects TRBV5-1 to TRBJ1-6; weak D call: TRBD1 (6 bases). CDR1 SGHRS and CDR2 YFSETQ come from the germline V gene. The CDR3 contains 16 residues. Trimming took off 5 bases at V and 0 bases at J, with 12 bases between the two ends. For the CDR3, the DNA is TGCGCCAGCAGAATCGGACAGAGCTCCTATAATTCACCCCTCCACTTT. Protein sequence: CASRIGQSSYNSPLHF.

The V gene is TRBV20-1, the J gene TRBJ1-5; 9 bases are shared with TRBD1. This CDR3 has 13 residues. Unmatched junction bases numbered 9, after V lost 6 bases and J lost 9 bases. Germline V CDR1 and CDR2: DFQATT, SNEGSKA (reference sequence). CDR3 bases: TGCAGTGCAAAGACAGGGGGTACACGGCCCCAGCATTTT. It translates to CSAKTGGTRPQHF.

This clonotype has just a few counts. The chain links TRBV28 to TRBJ1-2; TRBD1 aligns across 8 bases. The J segment lost 8 bases and the V segment lost 5 bases, leaving 4 bases of the junction unmatched. Germline CDR1 reads MDHEN; CDR2 reads SYDVKM. The CDR3 sequence is 12 residues long. DNA for the CDR3: TGTGCCAGCAGTCAGGGGGCGACGGGCTACACCTTC. Encoded protein: CASSQGATGYTF.